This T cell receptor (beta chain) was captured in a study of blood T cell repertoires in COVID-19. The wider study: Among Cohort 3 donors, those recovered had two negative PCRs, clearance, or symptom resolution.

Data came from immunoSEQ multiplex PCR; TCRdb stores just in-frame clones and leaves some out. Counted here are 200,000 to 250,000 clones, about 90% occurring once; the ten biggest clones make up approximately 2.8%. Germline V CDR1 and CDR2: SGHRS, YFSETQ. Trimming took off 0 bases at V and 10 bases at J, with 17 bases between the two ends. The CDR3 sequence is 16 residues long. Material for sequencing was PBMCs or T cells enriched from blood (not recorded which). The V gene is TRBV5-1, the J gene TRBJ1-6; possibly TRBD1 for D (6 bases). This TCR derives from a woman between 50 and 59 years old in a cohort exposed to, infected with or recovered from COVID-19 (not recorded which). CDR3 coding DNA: TGCGCCAGCAGCTTGGATTCCGGGACATTAGGCTCACCCCTCCACTTT. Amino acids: CASSLDSGTLGSPLHF.